The 28 T cell receptor beta chains below all came from one sample that was sequenced in a study of blood T cells in healthy people across ages. Together with a sample-barcoded 5' primer, a J-beta primer mix was included in a second PCR lasting about 7 to 11 cycles. TCRdb re-analysed the 5' RACE reads in MiXCR, keeping a single row per CDR3 protein. The sample records a few hundred thousand distinct CDR3 sequences, approximately 27% being singletons. What was sequenced was blood. These receptors were collected from a woman in her 70s in good health.

This clonotype was recorded a few times. The chain carries TRBV5-5 and TRBJ2-7; tentatively, D is TRBD1 or TRBD2 (5 bases each). The CDR3 has 15 residues. Trimming shortened V by 0 bases and J by 0 bases, and 10 bases separated the two germline ends. From germline, CDR1 is SGHKS and CDR2 YYEKEE (reference sequence). In nucleotides, the CDR3 is TGTGCCAGCAGCTTGGTAGGGGACGGCTCCTACGAGCAGTACTTC. Translated, it gives CASSLVGDGSYEQYF.

Note on this clonotype: The conserved phenylalanine or tryptophan normally closing the CDR3 is absent here, so this likely arose from a read error. It is unclear where the CDR3 begins or ends on the DNA, so no DNA is shown, and the CDR3 is as TCRdb lists it. The V call is TRBV3-1, the J call TRBJ2-2; the table assigns TRBD1, which was not confirmed against the DNA. Including both end residues, the CDR3 is 14 amino acids long. Germline V gives CDR1 LGHDT, CDR2 YNNKEL (reference sequence). This CDR3 reads CASSQDKGTGEPFL.

The chain is built from TRBV6-2 or TRBV6-3 and TRBJ2-3; TRBD2 agrees at 7 bases. Germline lookup yields CDR1 MNHEY and CDR2 SVGEGT. The J segment lost 2 bases and the V segment lost 2 bases, leaving 10 bases of the junction unmatched. The CDR3 extends over 17 amino acids. For the CDR3, the DNA is TGTGCCAGCAGTTACGGGTTCGGCGGGGGAAACACAGATACGCAGTATTTT. Its translation is CASSYGFGGGNTDTQYF.

This chain links TRBV28 with TRBJ2-7, with 7 nucleotides matching TRBD1. The CDR3 sequence is 13 residues long. J was trimmed by 3 bases and V by 4 bases; bases with no gene match: 3. Germline V lookup: CDR1 MDHEN, CDR2 SYDVKM. The DNA of the CDR3 is TGTGCCAGCAGTTACGGGACAGACTACGAGCAGTACTTC. Amino acid sequence: CASSYGTDYEQYF.

In this sample, this clonotype turned up a few times. This chain links TRBV20-1 with TRBJ2-5, with a possible D match to TRBD1 (6 bases). Germline lookup yields CDR1 DFQATT and CDR2 SNEGSKA (reference sequence). The CDR3 is 14 residues long. Trimming left V 2 bases short and J 4 bases short, with 14 bases between. CDR3 DNA: TGCAGTGCTAGAAGGGGGAGCACGGGAGAGACCCAGTACTTC. Translated, it gives CSARRGSTGETQYF.

As regards this clonotype: With a much larger clone just one base away, this may be a read error. This chain joins TRBV29-1 and TRBJ2-2; D remains unclear. From germline, CDR1 is SQVTM and CDR2 ANQGSEA. The CDR3 extends over 12 amino acids. CDR3 sequence reads: CGVQQYAGELFF. Written as DNA, the CDR3 is TGCGGCGTCCAGCAGTACGCCGGGGAGCTGTTTTTT.

This clonotype came up a few times. J is TRBJ2-3 and V is TRBV18; 7 bases align to TRBD2. The germline CDR1 and CDR2 sequences are KGHSH and LQKENI. The ends lost 6 bases at V and 4 bases at J; junction bases unmatched: 16. The CDR3 contains 17 residues. This chain's CDR3 is CASSRESGLVNPDTQYF. The DNA of the CDR3 is TGTGCCAGCTCGCGAGAATCAGGACTAGTGAACCCAGATACGCAGTATTTT. The full variable domain, completed using reference TRBV18 and TRBJ2-3, is NAGVMQNPRHLVRRRGQEARLRCSPMKGHSHVYWYRQLPEEGLKFMVYLQKENIIDESGMPKERFSAEFPKEGPSILRIQQVVRGDSAAYFCASSRESGLVNPDTQYFGPGTRLTVL.

This clonotype occurred many times. CDR3 amino acids: CASSLPNRATNEKLFF. CDR3 in DNA: TGTGCCAGCAGCCTTCCTAATCGGGCAACTAATGAAAAACTGTTTTTT. The rearrangement uses TRBV4-2 and TRBJ1-4; D is ambiguous. Trimming cost V 4 bases and J 0 bases, with 12 bases left between them. Germline CDR1 LGHNA, CDR2 YNFKEQ. This CDR3 contains 16 residues.

This clonotype was observed a few times. The rearrangement joins TRBV20-1 to TRBJ2-1; D remains unclear. The germline V and J ends were trimmed by 0 bases and 11 bases, with 8 bases remaining between them. There are 11 residues in the CDR3. The germline V gene encodes CDR1 DFQATT and CDR2 SNEGSKA (reference sequence). The CDR3 loop reads CSARDPRKQFF. The CDR3 DNA follows: TGCAGTGCTAGAGATCCGAGGAAGCAGTTCTTC.

V usage is TRBV6-1 and J usage is TRBJ1-2; D unresolved. From germline, CDR1 is MNHNS and CDR2 SASEGT. Deletions cut 2 bases from V and 8 bases from J, with 15 bases between. The CDR3 length is 14 residues. The CDR3 sequence: CASSETRAPAGYTF. Here the CDR3 DNA reads TGTGCCAGCAGTGAAACTCGGGCCCCGGCGGGCTACACCTTC.

This clonotype was seen only a few times. At one end the junction does not follow the germline gene, possibly because of a read error. This sequence joins TRBV29-1 and TRBJ1-1; D unclear. Germline CDR1 and CDR2: SQVTM and ANQGSEA. The CDR3 loop spans 13 amino acids. In DNA, the CDR3 is TGCAGCGTTGGCAGGCCGGTGAACACTGAAGCCTTCTTT. Protein: CSVGRPVNTEAFF.

This clonotype turned up a few times. The chain couples TRBV5-1 to TRBJ1-2; maybe TRBD1 (6 bases). V was trimmed by 2 bases and J by 2 bases, leaving 22 bases between them. Germline loops: CDR1 SGHRS, CDR2 YFSETQ. The CDR3 consists of 18 residues. The CDR3 DNA reads TGCGCCAGCAGCTTCTCCCTAAGGGAGGGACACCAAAACTATGGCTACACCTTC. Residues: CASSFSLREGHQNYGYTF.

The chain recombines TRBV3-1 with TRBJ1-2; D may be TRBD1 (6 bases). This CDR3 is built from 14 residues. The ends were cut back, 4 bases at V and 10 bases at J, with 19 bases in the middle. Germline V gene lookup returns CDR1 LGHDT and CDR2 YNNKEL (reference sequence). CDR3 coding DNA: TGTGCCAGCAGCCTCTACGGGGGGACATCGGCCTACACCTTC. Its translation is CASSLYGGTSAYTF.

This chain joins TRBV11-2 and TRBJ2-7; D may be TRBD2 (5 bases). Trimming shortened V by 0 bases and J by 3 bases, and 12 bases separated the two germline ends. CDR3 length: 15 residues. The V gene's germline CDR1 is SGHAT and CDR2 FQNNGV. CDR3 sequence reads: CASSLDHGNRYEQYV. Here the CDR3 DNA reads TGTGCCAGCAGCTTAGATCACGGGAACCGCTACGAGCAGTACGTC.

V and J are TRBV29-1 and TRBJ1-1, with D maybe TRBD1 (6 bases). Germline CDR1 and CDR2: SQVTM and ANQGSEA. The V gene lost 7 bases and the J gene lost 4 bases, with 13 bases spanning the gap. The CDR3 totals 12 residues. The CDR3 DNA sequence: TGCAGCGCGGTCGGAGGGGGCACTGAAGCTTTCTTT. Protein sequence: CSAVGGGTEAFF.

This clonotype came up a few times. The CDR3 region has the DNA TGCAGTGCTAGAAGCCCTTGGACAGGAAGGTCGGACGAGCAGTACTTC. Its protein product is CSARSPWTGRSDEQYF. This sequence joins TRBV20-1 and TRBJ2-7; 7 bases fit TRBD1. CDR3 size: 16 residues. From germline, CDR1 is DFQATT and CDR2 SNEGSKA (reference sequence). The V segment lost 2 bases and the J segment 5 bases; nucleotides outside the gene matches: 15.

This sequence joins TRBV5-1 and TRBJ1-1; D is unresolved. CDR1 and CDR2 (germline): SGHRS, YFSETQ. This CDR3 region has 16 residues. Trimming removed 4 bases from V and 4 bases from J, with 20 bases in between. The CDR3 spells CASSLVPFAPGTEAFF. The CDR3 DNA sequence: TGCGCCAGCAGCCTGGTCCCCTTCGCCCCGGGCACTGAAGCTTTCTTT.

The V gene is TRBV3-1, the J gene TRBJ1-6; possible D gene TRBD1, 5 bases. This CDR3 comprises 15 residues. Trimming shortened V by 1 base and J by 8 bases, and 12 bases separated the two germline ends. Germline V CDR1 and CDR2: LGHDT, YNNKEL (reference sequence). The CDR3 loop reads CASSQVQGGDSPLHF. The DNA for the CDR3 is TGTGCCAGCAGCCAAGTGCAGGGAGGTGATTCACCCCTCCACTTT. Variable domain in full (rest from reference TRBV3-1 and TRBJ1-6): DTAVSQTPKYLVTQMGNDKSIKCEQNLGHDTMYWYKQDSKKFLKIMFSYNNKELIINETVPNRFSPKSPDKAHLNLHINSLELGDSAVYFCASSQVQGGDSPLHFGNGTRLTVT.

This clonotype was recorded only once. The chain uses TRBV3-1 and TRBJ1-2; no clear D gene. Germline-derived CDR1 and CDR2 are LGHDT and YNNKEL (reference sequence). The CDR3 covers 15 residues. V was cut by 5 bases and J by 2 bases, with 15 bases left in between. CDR3 region: CASSGGAPRNYGYTF. Written as DNA, the CDR3 is TGTGCCAGCAGCGGAGGTGCTCCCCGGAACTATGGCTACACCTTC.

This chain links TRBV7-2 with TRBJ2-3; D assignment may be TRBD1 or TRBD2 (6 bases each). Trimming shortened V by 4 bases and J by 9 bases, and 23 bases separated the two germline ends. Germline CDR1 reads SGHTA; CDR2 reads FQGNSA. CDR3 length equals 16 residues. The CDR3 spells CASSSRKGGSRLTQYF. The CDR3 DNA reads as TGTGCCAGCAGCTCTCGCAAGGGGGGCTCTCGTTTGACGCAGTATTTT.

This clonotype showed up just a few times. This chain links TRBV6-5 with TRBJ2-7; D perhaps matches TRBD1 (7 bases). Germline V lookup: CDR1 MNHEY, CDR2 SVGAGI. This CDR3 spans 15 amino acids. Trimming cost V 0 bases and J 4 bases, with 13 bases left between them. The CDR3 protein is CASSYSQGGGYEQYF. The CDR3 region has the DNA TGTGCCAGCAGTTACTCGCAGGGGGGTGGGTACGAGCAGTACTTC.

J is TRBJ1-2 and V is TRBV5-6; D is unclear. The V gene lost 4 bases and the J gene lost 2 bases, with 12 bases spanning the gap. The V gene's germline CDR1 is SGHDT and CDR2 YYEEEE. This CDR3 comprises 14 residues. CDR3: CASSPWETNYGYTF. CDR3 DNA: TGTGCCAGCAGCCCGTGGGAAACGAACTATGGCTACACCTTC. The full variable domain, rest sourced from reference TRBV5-6 and TRBJ1-2, is DAGVTQSPTHLIKTRGQQVTLRCSPKSGHDTVSWYQQALGQGPQFIFQYYEEEERQRGNFPDRFSGHQFPNYSSELNVNALLLGDSALYLCASSPWETNYGYTFGSGTRLTVV.

This chain links TRBV20-1 with TRBJ1-4; no reliable D call. The germline V gene has CDR1 DFQATT and CDR2 SNEGSKA (reference sequence). The CDR3 sequence is 13 residues long. With 0 bases removed from V and 10 bases from J, the gap between germline ends came to 12 bases. The CDR3 region has the DNA TGCAGTGCTAGAGATTACCGAAAGGGAAAACTGTTTTTT. This encodes CSARDYRKGKLFF.

This rearrangement joins TRBV11-2 to TRBJ1-1; D is uncertain. Trimming took 4 bases from V and 1 from J, leaving 10 bases between them. The CDR3 runs 14 residues. Germline V gene lookup returns CDR1 SGHAT and CDR2 FQNNGV. The CDR3 loop reads CASSYPGGNTEAFF. CDR3 DNA sequence: TGTGCCAGCAGCTACCCGGGTGGGAACACTGAAGCTTTCTTT.

This clonotype has only a few counts. The chain carries TRBV7-9 and TRBJ1-2; D gene unclear. Germline V gene sequence: CDR1 SEHNR, CDR2 FQNEAQ (reference sequence). The CDR3 runs 18 residues. Trimming stripped 1 base from V and 5 bases from J, with 23 bases between. Here the CDR3 reads CASSLDQTRGHSRYGYTF. CDR3 DNA sequence: TGTGCCAGCAGCTTAGATCAGACAAGAGGGCACTCTAGGTATGGCTACACCTTC.

The chain has TRBV24-1 and TRBJ2-3; maybe TRBD2 (6 bases). Germline V gives CDR1 KGHDR, CDR2 SFDVKD. Deletions cut 7 bases from V and 0 bases from J, with 7 bases between. This CDR3 is 13 amino acids long. The CDR3 reads CATSGRSTDTQYF. The DNA of the CDR3 is TGTGCCACCAGCGGGAGAAGCACAGATACGCAGTATTTT.

This clonotype was recorded a few times. The CDR3 coding sequence is TGTGCCAGCAGTTTACCGCTAGCGGTAAATGAGCAGTTCTTC. This encodes CASSLPLAVNEQFF. The chain links TRBV12-3 or TRBV12-4 to TRBJ2-5; TRBD2 aligns across 7 bases. The DNA end favors TRBJ2-1, so the J call may be wrong. This CDR3 has 14 amino acids.

CDR3 in amino acids: CSARAPDRGSDEKLFF. The CDR3 coding sequence is TGCAGTGCTAGAGCCCCCGACAGGGGATCGGATGAAAAACTGTTTTTT. The rearrangement links TRBV20-1 to TRBJ1-4; the match to TRBD1 covers 8 bases. The CDR3 loop spans 16 amino acids. J gave up 6 bases and V 1 base, and 10 bases lay outside the gene matches. The germline V gene encodes CDR1 DFQATT and CDR2 SNEGSKA (reference sequence).